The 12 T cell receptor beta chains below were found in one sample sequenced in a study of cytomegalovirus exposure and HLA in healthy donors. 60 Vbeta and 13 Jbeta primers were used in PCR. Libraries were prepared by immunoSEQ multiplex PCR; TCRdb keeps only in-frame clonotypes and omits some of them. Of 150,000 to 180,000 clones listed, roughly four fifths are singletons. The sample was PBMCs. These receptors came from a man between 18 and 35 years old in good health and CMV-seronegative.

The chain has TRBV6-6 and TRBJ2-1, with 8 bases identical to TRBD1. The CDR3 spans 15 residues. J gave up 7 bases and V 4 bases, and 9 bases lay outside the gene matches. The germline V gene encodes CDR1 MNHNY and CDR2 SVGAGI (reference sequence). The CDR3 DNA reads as TGTGCCAGCAGTTCGGTTGGGCGACAGGGGAATGAGCAGTTCTTC. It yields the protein CASSSVGRQGNEQFF.

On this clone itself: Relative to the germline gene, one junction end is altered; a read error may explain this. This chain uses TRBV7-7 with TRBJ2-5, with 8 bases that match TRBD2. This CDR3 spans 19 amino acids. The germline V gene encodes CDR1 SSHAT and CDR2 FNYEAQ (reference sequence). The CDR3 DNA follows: TGTGCTAGCAGCCCAGTCTCTCCCGGGACTAGTTGGCTCCAAGAGACCCAGTACTTC. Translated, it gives CASSPVSPGTSWLQETQYF.

CDR3 residues: CASSLAERLLGDTQYF. The CDR3, as DNA: TGTGCCAGCAGCTTAGCGGAGCGTCTGCTGGGAGATACGCAGTATTTT. V and J are TRBV7-6 and TRBJ2-3, with D uncertain. Deletions cut 0 bases from V and 5 bases from J, with 15 bases between. The CDR3 spans 16 residues. Germline lookup yields CDR1 SGHVS and CDR2 FNYEAQ.

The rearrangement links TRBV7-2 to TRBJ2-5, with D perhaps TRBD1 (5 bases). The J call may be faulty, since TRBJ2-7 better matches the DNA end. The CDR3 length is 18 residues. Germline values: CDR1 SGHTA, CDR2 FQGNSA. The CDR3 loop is CASSLEGRASAASYEQYF. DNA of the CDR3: TGTGCCAGCAGCTTAGAGGGCAGGGCAAGTGCGGCCTCCTACGAGCAGTACTTC.

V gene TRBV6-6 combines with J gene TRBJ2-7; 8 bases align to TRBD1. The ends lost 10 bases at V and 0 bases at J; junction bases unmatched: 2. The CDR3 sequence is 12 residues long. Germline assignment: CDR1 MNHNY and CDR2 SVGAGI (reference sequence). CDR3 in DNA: TGTGCCACCCAGGGGGCCTCCTACGAGCAGTACTTC. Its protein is CATQGASYEQYF.

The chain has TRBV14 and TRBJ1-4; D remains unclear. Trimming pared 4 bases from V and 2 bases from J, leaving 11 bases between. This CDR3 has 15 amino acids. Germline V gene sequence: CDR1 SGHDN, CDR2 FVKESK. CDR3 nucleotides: TGTGCCAGCAGCCCCCGGACTGGGACTAATGAAAAACTGTTTTTT. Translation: CASSPRTGTNEKLFF.

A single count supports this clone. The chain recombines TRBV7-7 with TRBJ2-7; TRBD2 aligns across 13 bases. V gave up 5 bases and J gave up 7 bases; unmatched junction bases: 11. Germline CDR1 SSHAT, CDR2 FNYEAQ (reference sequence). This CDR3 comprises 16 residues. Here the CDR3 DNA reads TGTGCCAGCAGCCCAACGGGACTAGCGGGACCCGCGGAGCAGTACTTC. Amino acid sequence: CASSPTGLAGPAEQYF.

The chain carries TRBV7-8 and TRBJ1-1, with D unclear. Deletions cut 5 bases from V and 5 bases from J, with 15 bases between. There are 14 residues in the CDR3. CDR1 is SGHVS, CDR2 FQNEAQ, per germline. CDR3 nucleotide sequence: TGTGCCAGCAGCCCGCGGCGGGTTACGACTGAAGCTTTCTTT. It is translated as CASSPRRVTTEAFF.

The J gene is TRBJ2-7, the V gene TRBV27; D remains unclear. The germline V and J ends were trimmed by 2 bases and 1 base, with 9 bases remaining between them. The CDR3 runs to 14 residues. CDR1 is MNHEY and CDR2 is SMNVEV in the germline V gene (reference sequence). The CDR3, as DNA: TGTGCCAGCAGTTTAGCGGAGACGTCCTACGAGCAGTACTTC. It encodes CASSLAETSYEQYF.

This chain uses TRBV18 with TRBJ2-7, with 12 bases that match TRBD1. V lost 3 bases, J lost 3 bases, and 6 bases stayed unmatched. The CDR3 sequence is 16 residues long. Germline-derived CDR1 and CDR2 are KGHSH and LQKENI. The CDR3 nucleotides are TGTGCCAGCTCACCCACCGGGACAGGGGGCTTCTACGAGCAGTACTTC. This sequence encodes CASSPTGTGGFYEQYF.

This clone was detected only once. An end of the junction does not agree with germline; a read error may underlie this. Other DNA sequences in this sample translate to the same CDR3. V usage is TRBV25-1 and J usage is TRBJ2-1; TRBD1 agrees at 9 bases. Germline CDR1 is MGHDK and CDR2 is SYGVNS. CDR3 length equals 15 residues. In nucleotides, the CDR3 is TGTGCCAGCAGGGTGGGACAGGGCTCCTACAACGAGCAGTTCTTC. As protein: CASRVGQGSYNEQFF. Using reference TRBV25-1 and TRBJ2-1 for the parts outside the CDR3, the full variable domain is EADIYQTPRYLVIGTGKKITLECSQTMGHDKMYWYQQDPGMELHLIHYSYGVNSTEKGDLSSESTVSRIRTEHFPLTLESARPSHTSQYLCASRVGQGSYNEQFFGPGTRLTVL.

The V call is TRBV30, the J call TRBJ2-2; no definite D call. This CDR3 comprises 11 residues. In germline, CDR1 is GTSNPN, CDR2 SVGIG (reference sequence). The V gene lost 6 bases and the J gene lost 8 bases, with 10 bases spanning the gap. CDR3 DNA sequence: TGTGCCTGTAGAATGTTGGGGGAGCTGTTTTTT. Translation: CACRMLGELFF.